This TCR beta chain was recorded in a study of CD8+CD57+ T cells in acquired aplastic anemia. Study results and limitations: Patients versus controls showed no significant CD8+ Simpson's diversity difference. Both patients and controls carried the same twenty-nine CD8+ CDR3 sequences.

All patients picked for sequencing had shown, by flow cytometry, an expansion of CD8+CD57+ cells. The CDR3 covers 15 residues. Germline V lookup: CDR1 MNHEY, CDR2 SVGAGI. V shed 7 bases and J shed 1 base, with 16 bases lying between them. Investigators profiled TCR beta VDJ and CDR3 from genomic DNA template. TCRdb analysed the reads with MiXCR anew, one entry per CDR3 protein. The sample holds around 200,000 distinct CDR3 sequences, about 60% seen once. For this clonotype: Its target is not known.

This receptor was obtained from a human donor with aplastic anemia. This chain connects TRBV6-5 to TRBJ1-1; unclear D gene. The sample was sorted CD4+, CD8+, or CD8+CD57+ T cells (not recorded which) from PBMCs. The DNA of the CDR3 is TGTGCCAGCATTAACACCGGCATCCCGAACACTGAAGCTTTCTTT. Protein sequence: CASINTGIPNTEAFF.